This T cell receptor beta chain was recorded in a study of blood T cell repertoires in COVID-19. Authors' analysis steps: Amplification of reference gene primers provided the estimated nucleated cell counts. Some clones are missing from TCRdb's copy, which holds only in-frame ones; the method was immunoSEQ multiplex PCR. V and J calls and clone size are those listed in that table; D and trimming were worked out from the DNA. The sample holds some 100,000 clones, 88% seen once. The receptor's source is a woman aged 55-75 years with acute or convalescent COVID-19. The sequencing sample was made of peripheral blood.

The CDR3 here is CAISPAAGPLYGYTF. DNA for the CDR3: TGTGCCATTTCACCCGCGGCAGGGCCGCTCTATGGCTACACCTTC. This chain connects TRBV28 to TRBJ1-2, with a tentative D call TRBD1 (5 bases). The germline CDR1 and CDR2 sequences are MDHEN and SYDVKM. V was trimmed by 10 bases and J by 4 bases, leaving 22 bases between them. The length of the CDR3 is 15 residues.